These 18 T cell receptor beta chains were sequenced from one sample in a study of cytomegalovirus exposure and HLA in healthy donors. The PCR ran on 60 Vbeta and 13 Jbeta primers. Profiling relied on immunoSEQ multiplex PCR, and the TCRdb table lists in-frame clones only, not all of them. Its table records about 110,000 clones. The sequenced sample was PBMCs. Receptors originate from a man aged 30 to 39 in good health and CMV-seronegative.

This chain connects TRBV4-1 to TRBJ2-1; the match to TRBD2 covers 12 bases. The germline gives CDR1 MGHRA, CDR2 YSYEKL. There are 19 residues in the CDR3. The J segment lost 6 bases and the V segment lost 4 bases, leaving 16 bases of the junction unmatched. The DNA of the CDR3 is TGCGCCAGCAGCCCTCCGGGGCTAGCGGGGGGGCTTTGGGGCAATGAGCAGTTCTTC. This gives the protein CASSPPGLAGGLWGNEQFF.

The chain is built from TRBV5-1 and TRBJ2-3, with 7 bases that match TRBD2. The V segment lost 6 bases and the J segment 0 bases; nucleotides outside the gene matches: 4. CDR3 length equals 14 residues. CDR1 SGHRS and CDR2 YFSETQ come from the germline V gene. CDR3 protein: CASTPAGSTDTQYF. Here the CDR3 DNA reads TGCGCCAGCACCCCAGCGGGGAGCACAGATACGCAGTATTTT.

The genes are TRBV5-1 and TRBJ1-2, with D possibly matching TRBD1 (6 bases). The CDR3 consists of 14 residues. V lost 4 bases to trimming and J lost 6 bases, with 16 bases between them. The germline gives CDR1 SGHRS, CDR2 YFSETQ. The CDR3 region has the DNA TGCGCCAGCAGCCCCTTAATGGGGGCGGATGGCTACACCTTC. This codes for CASSPLMGADGYTF.

V usage is TRBV4-2 and J usage is TRBJ2-7; 10 nucleotides match TRBD1. The trim removed 1 base at V and 2 bases at J, leaving 5 bases unmatched. The germline V gene encodes CDR1 LGHNA and CDR2 YNFKEQ. The CDR3 runs 16 residues. In nucleotides, the CDR3 is TGTGCCAGCAGCCAAGCCTCCGGGACAGGGGCCTACGAGCAGTACTTC. Translating it yields CASSQASGTGAYEQYF.

This sequence joins TRBV6-5 and TRBJ1-5; D remains ambiguous. CDR3 size: 15 residues. Trimming stripped 4 bases from V and 6 bases from J, with 16 bases between. Germline CDR1 is MNHEY and CDR2 is SVGAGI. CDR3 loop: CASSSRGVGPQPQHF. The CDR3 region has the DNA TGTGCCAGCAGTTCTCGGGGAGTAGGGCCTCAGCCCCAGCATTTT.

V and J are TRBV7-9 and TRBJ1-4; tentative D call: TRBD1 (6 bases). CDR3 length: 15 residues. Trimming stripped 2 bases from V and 2 bases from J, with 9 bases between. Germline V CDR1 and CDR2: SEHNR, FQNEAQ (reference sequence). The CDR3 DNA reads as TGTGCCAGCAGCTTACAGGGGACGACTAATGAAAAACTGTTTTTT. Translated, it gives CASSLQGTTNEKLFF.

This chain connects TRBV5-1 to TRBJ1-1, with TRBD1 identical over 8 bases. Trimming at V came to 3 bases and at J to 6 bases, leaving 13 bases not matched to a gene. This CDR3 is built from 16 residues. Germline CDR1 is SGHRS and CDR2 is YFSETQ. Written as DNA, the CDR3 is TGCGCCAGCAGCTCGACAGGGAGGACAGGGCGGTCTGAAGCTTTCTTT. Translated: CASSSTGRTGRSEAFF.

V and J are TRBV14 and TRBJ1-1, with 9 positions matching TRBD1. J was trimmed by 0 bases and V by 6 bases; bases with no gene match: 14. In germline, CDR1 is SGHDN, CDR2 FVKESK. The CDR3 is 18 residues long. The CDR3 loop reads CASSHRGPDFYVNTEAFF. DNA of the CDR3: TGTGCCAGCAGTCACAGGGGGCCCGATTTTTATGTGAACACTGAAGCTTTCTTT.

The CDR3 sequence: CASSLGQGEYYGYTF. The CDR3 bases are TGTGCCAGCAGCCTCGGACAGGGGGAATATTATGGCTACACCTTC. The chain combines TRBV7-3 with TRBJ1-2, with 10 bases identical to TRBD1. Trimming cost V 5 bases and J 5 bases; bases outside gene matches: 8. The CDR3 is 15 residues long. Germline V gives CDR1 SGHTA, CDR2 FQGTGA.

V gene TRBV19 combines with J gene TRBJ1-5, with 8 bases that match TRBD1. Germline lookup yields CDR1 LNHDA and CDR2 SQIVND (reference sequence). The CDR3 length is 15 residues. Losses at the gene ends were 7 bases for V and 6 bases for J; bases not matched to a gene: 11. CDR3 amino acids: CASTTGTGSLQPQHF. The CDR3 nucleotides are TGTGCCAGTACAACCGGGACAGGATCCCTTCAGCCCCAGCATTTT.

The chain joins TRBV10-3 to TRBJ2-2; 7 bases agree with TRBD2. V was clipped by 2 bases and J by 6 bases; unmatched bases: 6. CDR3 length: 15 residues. CDR1 and CDR2 from the germline V gene are ENHRY and SYGVKD. In DNA form, the CDR3 reads TGTGCCATCAGTGAGCGGCGGGGGACGGCCGGGGAGCTGTTTTTT. Its protein is CAISERRGTAGELFF.

The chain employs TRBV30 and TRBJ2-1; 11 bases are shared with TRBD1. The ends lost 1 base at V and 3 bases at J; junction bases unmatched: 2. Per the germline V gene, CDR1 is GTSNPN and CDR2 is SVGIG (reference sequence). CDR3 length equals 15 residues. The CDR3 region has the DNA TGTGCCTGGAGTGCCGGGACAGGGGGCTACAATGAGCAGTTCTTC. Protein sequence: CAWSAGTGGYNEQFF.

This chain joins TRBV6-4 and TRBJ1-5, with 9 bases aligning to TRBD1. Germline V gene lookup returns CDR1 MRHNA and CDR2 SNTAGT. The V and J ends lost 6 bases and 6 bases, in that order; junction bases with no gene match: 9. The CDR3 extends over 15 amino acids. The chain's CDR3 is CASRRPGQGVQPQHF. The CDR3 nucleotides are TGTGCCAGCAGAAGACCGGGACAGGGAGTTCAGCCCCAGCATTTT.

The chain links TRBV5-8 to TRBJ2-2, with D unclear. Germline V gives CDR1 SGHTS, CDR2 YDEGEE. The CDR3 consists of 16 residues. Trimming stripped 1 base from V and 4 bases from J, with 14 bases between. DNA of the CDR3: TGTGCCAGCAGCTTGCGGGTTTTGGTTGGCACCGGGGAGCTGTTTTTT. Protein sequence: CASSLRVLVGTGELFF. The full variable domain, completed using reference TRBV5-8 and TRBJ2-2, is EAGVTQSPTHLIKTRGQQATLRCSPISGHTSVYWYQQALGLGLQFLLWYDEGEERNRGNFPPRFSGRQFPNYSSELNVNALELEDSALYLCASSLRVLVGTGELFFGEGSRLTVL.

The chain recombines TRBV6-6 with TRBJ1-1; tentative D call: TRBD1 (5 bases). Germline V gene lookup returns CDR1 MNHNY and CDR2 SVGAGI (reference sequence). V was trimmed by 4 bases and J by 3 bases, leaving 12 bases between them. This CDR3 is 14 amino acids long. CDR3 in DNA: TGTGCCAGCAGTTTACAGGCTCCGGACACTGAAGCTTTCTTT. Amino acid sequence: CASSLQAPDTEAFF.

This chain links TRBV28 with TRBJ2-3; possibly TRBD1 for D (6 bases). Germline CDR1 and CDR2: MDHEN and SYDVKM. The V and J ends lost 6 bases and 4 bases respectively, with 26 bases between them. This CDR3 is 18 amino acids long. This CDR3 is CASSTSIQGNLLADTQYF. As DNA, the CDR3 is TGTGCCAGCAGCACTTCGATACAGGGTAATCTCCTGGCAGATACGCAGTATTTT. The full variable domain, with the rest looked up from reference TRBV28 and TRBJ2-3, is DVKVTQSSRYLVKRTGEKVFLECVQDMDHENMFWYRQDPGLGLRLIYFSYDVKMKEKGDIPEGYSVSREKKERFSLILESASTNQTSMYLCASSTSIQGNLLADTQYFGPGTRLTVL.

The chain uses TRBV19 and TRBJ2-7; a possible D gene is TRBD2 (7 bases). The CDR3 covers 14 residues. Trimming stripped 6 bases from V and 1 base from J, with 13 bases between. Germline CDR1 and CDR2: LNHDA and SQIVND (reference sequence). The CDR3 here is CASRGGDKSYEQYF. The CDR3, as DNA: TGTGCCAGTAGAGGGGGGGACAAGTCCTACGAGCAGTACTTC.

The J gene is TRBJ2-1, the V gene TRBV18; 15 positions agree with TRBD2. Germline CDR1 KGHSH, CDR2 LQKENI. V dropped 0 bases and J dropped 0; count of bases not matched to a gene: 3. The CDR3 totals 19 residues. The CDR3, as DNA: TGTGCCAGCTCACCACCGGGACTAGCGGGGGGAATCTCCTACAATGAGCAGTTCTTC. Translated, it gives CASSPPGLAGGISYNEQFF.